This T cell receptor (beta chain) is drawn from a study of blood T cell repertoires in COVID-19. Across the study: Spain, Italy and the United States supplied samples that represented acute and convalescent COVID-19. PBMCs, B-cell-depleted T cells, or T cells were the source of the cDNA or gDNA that made up the material.

The junction had 3 bases not matched to a gene; V was cut back by 0 bases and J by 2 bases. Germline V lookup: CDR1 SGHTA, CDR2 FQGNSA. CDR3 length: 15 amino acids. How the authors handled the data: Estimated nucleated cell counts came from reference gene primer amplification. The protocol was immunoSEQ multiplex PCR, while the TCRdb copy is restricted to in-frame clones and leaves out a portion. For V, J and clone size, that table is used; D and trimming come from the DNA. The sample contains tens of thousands of clones, 80% to 95% of which appear only once. The chain carries TRBV7-2 and TRBJ2-7; 8 bases are shared with TRBD2. The sample was peripheral blood. This clonotype was sampled from a human donor with active COVID-19. The donor label of this sample is uncertain. CDR3 in amino acids: CASSLASGAPYEQYF. The DNA for the CDR3 is TGTGCCAGCAGCTTAGCTAGCGGGGCCCCCTACGAGCAGTACTTC.